Listed below are T cell receptor beta chains from one sample, sequenced in a study of blood T cell repertoires in COVID-19. TCRdb's table, derived via immunoSEQ multiplex PCR, lists solely in-frame clones and lacks some. This sample has 65,000 to 70,000 clones; around 90% occur once, and the top ten carry about 12%. The sample taken for sequencing was peripheral blood. The source of these receptors is a human donor with active COVID-19. The donor label of this sample is uncertain. Both conserved end residues are part of each CDR3. D genes are given only for firm matches. Only some rows state a clone size, as once, few, many or a class for expanded clones.

CDR3 length,clone size,V gene,J gene,D gene,CDR3 DNA,CDR3 protein
14,-,TRBV19,TRBJ2-3,TRBD2,TGTGCCAGTCGAGTAGCGGGAGGGCCGGATACGCAGTATTTT,CASRVAGGPDTQYF
14,-,TRBV28,TRBJ2-7,TRBD2,TGTGCCAGCAGTGGGACTAGCGGAAACTACGAGCAGTACTTC,CASSGTSGNYEQYF
15,-,TRBV13,TRBJ2-5,-,TGTGCCAGCAGCTTAACCCGGGTTAGTGAAGAGACCCAGTACTTC,CASSLTRVSEETQYF
13,-,TRBV7-2,TRBJ1-1,-,TGTGCCAGCAGCAACTTAAAGAACACTGAAGCTTTCTTT,CASSNLKNTEAFF
15,once,TRBV7-2,TRBJ1-5,-,TGTGCCAGCAGCTTAGTGGGAGGTAGCAATCAGCCCCAGCATTTT,CASSLVGGSNQPQHF
17,once,TRBV18,TRBJ1-1,TRBD1,TGTGCCAGCTCACCGAACGATTTAGGGGGCGTAAACACTGAAGCTTTCTTT,CASSPNDLGGVNTEAFF
18,-,TRBV7-2,TRBJ1-3,-,TGTGCCAGCAGCCCACGGGGTGGTACGGCCTACTCTGGAAACACCATATATTTT,CASSPRGGTAYSGNTIYF
14,-,TRBV19,TRBJ2-7,-,TGTGCCAGTACTCCCCGGGGAGGGGGCTACGAGCAGTACTTC,CASTPRGGGYEQYF
14,-,TRBV19,TRBJ1-2,TRBD1,TGTGCCAGTAGTGGAACAGGGGCGGGCTATGGCTACACCTTC,CASSGTGAGYGYTF
16,-,TRBV5-6,TRBJ1-2,TRBD1,TGTGCCAGCAGCACGGGACAGGGAGTTCTGGGGTATGGCTACACCTTC,CASSTGQGVLGYGYTF
15,-,TRBV5-1,TRBJ2-1,TRBD2,TGCGCCAGCAGCTTGGGACTAGCGGGAGTCGGTGAGCAGTTCTTC,CASSLGLAGVGEQFF
17,-,TRBV6-2/TRBV6-3,TRBJ1-5,TRBD1,TGTGCCAGCAGTTACTCGACCGGGACAGGGGGCCGACAGCCCCAGCATTTT,CASSYSTGTGGRQPQHF
15,-,TRBV5-4,TRBJ2-3,TRBD1,TGTGCCAGCAGCCCCGGGACAGATATCACAGATACGCAGTATTTT,CASSPGTDITDTQYF
15,once,TRBV5-5,TRBJ1-2,-,TGTGCCAGCAGCTCTCAGGGGTCGGAGGCCTATGGCTACACCTTC,CASSSQGSEAYGYTF
16,-,TRBV10-3,TRBJ2-1,TRBD2,TGTGCCACCGGACCCAGCGGGAGGTTTTCCTACAATGAGCAGTTCTTC,CATGPSGRFSYNEQFF
15,-,TRBV7-2,TRBJ2-3,TRBD2,TGTGCCAGCAGAAAAGCGGGACTCGCGACAGATACGCAGTATTTT,CASRKAGLATDTQYF
15,-,TRBV18,TRBJ2-7,-,TGTGCCAGCTCACCACCTACAGGGCTTAGGAACGAGCAGTACTTC,CASSPPTGLRNEQYF
12,-,TRBV5-8,TRBJ1-1,-,TGTGCCAGCAGCAGACAGGTCCCCAGCGCTTTCTTT,CASSRQVPSAFF
14,-,TRBV28,TRBJ1-1,TRBD1,TGTGCCAGCAGTTTTTTGGACAGGGGAACTGAAGCTTTCTTT,CASSFLDRGTEAFF
14,-,TRBV9,TRBJ2-3,TRBD1,TGTGCCAGCAGCGGGGGACAGGGTTGGGATACGCAGTATTTT,CASSGGQGWDTQYF
11,-,TRBV20-1,TRBJ1-1,-,TGCAGTGCTAGAAAGGACATCGGGGCTTTCTTT,CSARKDIGAFF
12,-,TRBV11-1,TRBJ2-2,-,TGTGCCAGCAGCTTAAGAGGCGGGGAGCTGTTTTTT,CASSLRGGELFF
13,-,TRBV5-6,TRBJ2-5,-,TGTGCCAGCAGCTGGAGGTCCGAAGAGACCCAGTACTTC,CASSWRSEETQYF
16,-,TRBV3-1/TRBV3-2,TRBJ2-7,-,TGTGCCAGCAGCCAAGTTCCGGCAGGGCCCTCCTACGAGCAGTACTTC,CASSQVPAGPSYEQYF
15,-,TRBV6-5,TRBJ2-7,TRBD1,TGTGCCAGCATTGGGAACCGGGACAGGGTATACGAGCAGTACTTC,CASIGNRDRVYEQYF
15,-,TRBV18,TRBJ1-6,-,TGTGCCAGCTCCCCTGAGACAGGCTCTAATTCACCCCTCCACTTT,CASSPETGSNSPLHF
14,-,TRBV7-2,TRBJ1-1,-,TGTGCCAGCAGCCAAAGGTCGGGTTCCACTGAAGCTTTCTTT,CASSQRSGSTEAFF
14,-,TRBV9,TRBJ2-1,-,TGTGCCAGCAGCGTAGACGGTCGCTACAATGAGCAGTTCTTC,CASSVDGRYNEQFF
14,-,TRBV7-2,TRBJ2-1,TRBD1,TGTGCCAGCAGCGTTTATGGGACAGGGAATGAGCAGTTCTTC,CASSVYGTGNEQFF
14,-,TRBV5-1,TRBJ1-1,-,TGCGCCAGCAGCTTGGAGACGGGGTACACTGAAGCTTTCTTT,CASSLETGYTEAFF
15,-,TRBV15,TRBJ1-5,TRBD1,TGTGCCACCAGCGGACAGGGTATGGGGAATCAGCCCCAGCATTTT,CATSGQGMGNQPQHF
13,-,TRBV6-4,TRBJ1-5,-,TGTGCCAGCAGGGCATATAGCAATCAGCCCCAGCATTTT,CASRAYSNQPQHF
16,-,TRBV28,TRBJ2-3,TRBD2,TGTGCCAGCAGCCCCTTGGGGGAGGGCCCCTCAGATACGCAGTATTTT,CASSPLGEGPSDTQYF
13,-,TRBV27,TRBJ1-2,-,TGTGCCAGCAGTTTCCGGGATGACAGGGGCTACACCTTC,CASSFRDDRGYTF
11,once,TRBV11-2,TRBJ2-1,-,TGTGCCAGCAGCTTTCGGGATGAGCAGTTCTTC,CASSFRDEQFF
16,-,TRBV18,TRBJ1-6,TRBD1,TGTGCCAGCTCATCAACTGGACAGGGTTTGAATTCACCCCTCCACTTT,CASSSTGQGLNSPLHF
15,-,TRBV18,TRBJ2-1,-,TGTGCCAGCTCACCGCGGGACAGTCGGGGCGATGAGCAGTTCTTC,CASSPRDSRGDEQFF
15,-,TRBV27,TRBJ1-1,TRBD1,TGTGCCAGCAGTTTGTCCGGGACAGCCTTTCTGGAAGCTTTCTTT,CASSLSGTAFLEAFF
15,-,TRBV18,TRBJ2-1,TRBD2,TGTGCCAGCTCACCAACGGGAGGGAGTGGAGATGAGCAGTTCTTC,CASSPTGGSGDEQFF
16,-,TRBV28,TRBJ1-2,-,TGTGCCAGCAGCAACCCTCTTTCCCGGGGAGGGTATGGCTACACCTTC,CASSNPLSRGGYGYTF
12,-,TRBV28,TRBJ1-6,-,TGTGCCAGCAGTTTTAGAGGGACACCCCTCCACTTT,CASSFRGTPLHF
14,-,TRBV28,TRBJ2-7,TRBD1,TGTGCCAGCAGTTCGGGACAGAGCCTATACGAGCAGTACTTC,CASSSGQSLYEQYF
13,-,TRBV6-2/TRBV6-3,TRBJ1-1,-,TGTGCCAGCAGTTTACAGGGAGTGGGTGAAGCTTTCTTT,CASSLQGVGEAFF